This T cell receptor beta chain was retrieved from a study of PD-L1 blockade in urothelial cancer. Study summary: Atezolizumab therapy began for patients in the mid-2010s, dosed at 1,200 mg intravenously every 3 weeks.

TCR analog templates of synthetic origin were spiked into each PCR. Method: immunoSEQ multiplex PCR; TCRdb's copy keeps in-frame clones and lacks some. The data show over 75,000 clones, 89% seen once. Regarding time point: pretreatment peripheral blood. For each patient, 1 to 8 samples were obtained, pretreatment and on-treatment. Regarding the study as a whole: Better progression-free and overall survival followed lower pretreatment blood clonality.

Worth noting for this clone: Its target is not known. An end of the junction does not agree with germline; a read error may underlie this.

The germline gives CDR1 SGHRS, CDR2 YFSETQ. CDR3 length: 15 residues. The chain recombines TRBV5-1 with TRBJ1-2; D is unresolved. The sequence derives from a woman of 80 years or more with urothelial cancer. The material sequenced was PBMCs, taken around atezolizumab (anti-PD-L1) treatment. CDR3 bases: TGCGCCAGCAGCTTGGATCTGGCAGCCAACTATGGCCACACCTTC. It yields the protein CASSLDLAANYGHTF.